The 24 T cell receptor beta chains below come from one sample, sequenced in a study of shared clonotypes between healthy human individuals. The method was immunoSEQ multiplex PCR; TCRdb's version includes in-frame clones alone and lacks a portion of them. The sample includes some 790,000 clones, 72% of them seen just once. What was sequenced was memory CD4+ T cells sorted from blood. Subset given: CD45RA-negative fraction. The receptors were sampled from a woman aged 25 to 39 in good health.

CDR3 protein: CASSDFFPTGNTIYF. The CDR3 nucleotides are TGTGCCAGCAGTGATTTTTTTCCAACGGGAAACACCATATATTTT. The chain has TRBV2 and TRBJ1-3; D is unclear. V was shortened by 3 bases and J by 4 bases, with 13 bases between the two germline ends. The V gene's germline CDR1 is SNHLY and CDR2 FYNNEI. This CDR3 region has 15 residues.

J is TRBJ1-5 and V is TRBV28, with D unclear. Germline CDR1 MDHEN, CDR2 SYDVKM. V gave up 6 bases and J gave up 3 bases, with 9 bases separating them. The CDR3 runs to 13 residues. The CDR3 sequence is CASSPGYNQPQHF. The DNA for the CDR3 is TGTGCCAGCAGCCCGGGTTACAATCAGCCCCAGCATTTT. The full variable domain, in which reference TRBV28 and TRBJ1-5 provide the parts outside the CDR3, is DVKVTQSSRYLVKRTGEKVFLECVQDMDHENMFWYRQDPGLGLRLIYFSYDVKMKEKGDIPEGYSVSREKKERFSLILESASTNQTSMYLCASSPGYNQPQHFGDGTRLSIL.

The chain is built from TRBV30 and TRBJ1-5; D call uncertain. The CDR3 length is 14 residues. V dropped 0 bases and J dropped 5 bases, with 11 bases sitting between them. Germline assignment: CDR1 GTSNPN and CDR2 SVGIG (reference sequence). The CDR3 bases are TGTGCCTGGAGTGTAGCGGCCTGGGATCAGCCCCAGCATTTT. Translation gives CAWSVAAWDQPQHF.

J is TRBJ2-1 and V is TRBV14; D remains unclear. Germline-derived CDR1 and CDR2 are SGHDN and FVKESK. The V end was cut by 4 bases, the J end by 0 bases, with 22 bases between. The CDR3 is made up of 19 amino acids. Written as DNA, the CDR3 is TGTGCCAGCAGCCCCCGGGTCGCGGCCCCACAAAGCTCCTACAATGAGCAGTTCTTC. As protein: CASSPRVAAPQSSYNEQFF.

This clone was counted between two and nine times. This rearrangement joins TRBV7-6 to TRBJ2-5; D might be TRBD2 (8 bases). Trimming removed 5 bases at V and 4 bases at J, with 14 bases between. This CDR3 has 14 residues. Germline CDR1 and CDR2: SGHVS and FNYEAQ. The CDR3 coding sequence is TGTGCCAGCAGCCTCGGGGGGGACAGAGAGACCCAGTACTTC. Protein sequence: CASSLGGDRETQYF.

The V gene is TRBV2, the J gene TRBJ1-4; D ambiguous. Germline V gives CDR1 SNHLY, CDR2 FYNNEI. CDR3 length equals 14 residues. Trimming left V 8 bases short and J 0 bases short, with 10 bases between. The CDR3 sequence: CASGSNPTNEKLFF. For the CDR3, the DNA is TGTGCCAGCGGATCTAATCCAACTAATGAAAAACTGTTTTTT. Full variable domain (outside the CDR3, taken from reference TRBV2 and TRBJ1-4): EPEVTQTPSHQVTQMGQEVILRCVPISNHLYFYWYRQILGQKVEFLVSFYNNEISEKSEIFDDQFSVERPDGSNFTLKIRSTKLEDSAMYFCASGSNPTNEKLFFGSGTQLSVL.

The CDR3 here is CASSLDTGSYGYTF. The CDR3 DNA reads as TGTGCCAGCAGTTTAGACACAGGCAGCTATGGCTACACCTTC. The chain carries TRBV6-5 and TRBJ1-2; TRBD1 is a possible D gene (5 bases). This CDR3 region has 14 residues. In germline, CDR1 is MNHEY, CDR2 SVGAGI. Deletions cut 4 bases from V and 4 bases from J, with 13 bases between.

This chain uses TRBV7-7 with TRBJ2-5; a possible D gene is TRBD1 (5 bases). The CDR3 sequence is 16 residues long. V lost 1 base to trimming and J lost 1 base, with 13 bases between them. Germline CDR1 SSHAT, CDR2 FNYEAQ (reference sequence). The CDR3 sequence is CASSLGLGVSQETQYF. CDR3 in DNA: TGTGCCAGCAGCTTAGGTCTAGGGGTCTCCCAAGAGACCCAGTACTTC.

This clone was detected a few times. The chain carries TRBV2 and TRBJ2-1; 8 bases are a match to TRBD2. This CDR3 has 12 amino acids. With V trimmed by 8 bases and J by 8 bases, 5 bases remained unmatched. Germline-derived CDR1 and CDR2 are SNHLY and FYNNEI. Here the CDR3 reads CASHRREDEQFF. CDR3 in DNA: TGTGCCAGCCATCGGCGGGAGGATGAGCAGTTCTTC.

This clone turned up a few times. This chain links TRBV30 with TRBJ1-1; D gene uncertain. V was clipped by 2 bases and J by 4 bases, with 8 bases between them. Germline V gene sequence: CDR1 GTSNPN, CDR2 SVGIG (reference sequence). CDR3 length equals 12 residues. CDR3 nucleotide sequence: TGTGCCTGGAGTAACGGAGCCACTGAAGCTTTCTTT. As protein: CAWSNGATEAFF.

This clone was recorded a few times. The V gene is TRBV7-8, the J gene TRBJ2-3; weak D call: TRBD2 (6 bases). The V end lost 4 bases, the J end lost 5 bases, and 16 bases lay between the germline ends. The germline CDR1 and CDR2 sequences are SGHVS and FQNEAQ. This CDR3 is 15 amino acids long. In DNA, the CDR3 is TGTGCCAGCAGCTCCAACACAGCGGGTATAGATACGCAGTATTTT. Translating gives CASSSNTAGIDTQYF.

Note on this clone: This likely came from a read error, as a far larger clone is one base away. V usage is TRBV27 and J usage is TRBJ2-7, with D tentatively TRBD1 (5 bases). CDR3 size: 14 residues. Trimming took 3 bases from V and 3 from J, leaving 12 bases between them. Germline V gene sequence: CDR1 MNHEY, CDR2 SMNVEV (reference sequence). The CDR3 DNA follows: TGTGCCAGCAGTTTTAGCCAGGGCCTCTACGAGCAGTACTTC. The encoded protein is CASSFSQGLYEQYF.

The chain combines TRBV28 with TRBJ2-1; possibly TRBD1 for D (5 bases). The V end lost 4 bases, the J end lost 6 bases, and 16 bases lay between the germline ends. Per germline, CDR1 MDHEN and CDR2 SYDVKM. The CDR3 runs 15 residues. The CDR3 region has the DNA TGTGCCAGCAGTTCACCCTCTGGCAGGGTCAATGAGCAGTTCTTC. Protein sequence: CASSSPSGRVNEQFF.

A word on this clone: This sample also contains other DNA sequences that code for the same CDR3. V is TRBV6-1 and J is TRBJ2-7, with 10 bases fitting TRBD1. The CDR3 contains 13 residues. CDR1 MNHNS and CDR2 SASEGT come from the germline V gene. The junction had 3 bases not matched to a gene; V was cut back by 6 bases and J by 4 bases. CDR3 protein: CASSRDRGYEQYF. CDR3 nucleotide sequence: TGTGCCAGCAGCCGGGACAGGGGATACGAGCAGTACTTC.

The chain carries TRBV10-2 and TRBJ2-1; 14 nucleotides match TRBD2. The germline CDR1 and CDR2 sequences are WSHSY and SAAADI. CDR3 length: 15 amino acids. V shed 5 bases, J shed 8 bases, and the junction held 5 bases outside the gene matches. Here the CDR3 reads CASSSGLAGGYEQFF. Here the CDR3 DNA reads TGCGCCAGCAGTAGTGGACTAGCGGGAGGTTATGAGCAGTTCTTC.

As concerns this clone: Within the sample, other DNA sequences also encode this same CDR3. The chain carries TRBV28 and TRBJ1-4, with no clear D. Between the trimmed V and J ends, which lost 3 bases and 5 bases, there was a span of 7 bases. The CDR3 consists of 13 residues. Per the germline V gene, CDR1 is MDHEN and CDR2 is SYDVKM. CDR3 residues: CASSFRANEKLFF. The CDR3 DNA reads TGTGCCAGCAGTTTTAGGGCCAATGAAAAACTGTTTTTT.

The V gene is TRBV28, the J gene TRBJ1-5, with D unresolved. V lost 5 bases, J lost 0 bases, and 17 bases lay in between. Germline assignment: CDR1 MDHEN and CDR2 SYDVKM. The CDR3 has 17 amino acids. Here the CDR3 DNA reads TGTGCCAGCAGTCCCCCTCGGACGGGAATTAGCAATCAGCCCCAGCATTTT. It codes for CASSPPRTGISNQPQHF.

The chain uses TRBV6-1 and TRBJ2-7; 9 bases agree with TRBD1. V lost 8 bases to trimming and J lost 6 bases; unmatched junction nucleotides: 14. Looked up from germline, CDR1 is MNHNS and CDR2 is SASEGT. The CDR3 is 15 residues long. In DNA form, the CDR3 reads TGTGCCAGCCTCGGGGGAGGGACAGGGTCTGGCGAGCAGTACTTC. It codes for CASLGGGTGSGEQYF.

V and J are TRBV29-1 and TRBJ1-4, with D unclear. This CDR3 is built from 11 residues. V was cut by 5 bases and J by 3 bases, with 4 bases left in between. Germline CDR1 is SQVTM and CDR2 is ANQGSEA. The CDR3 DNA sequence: TGCAGCGTTTCCTCTAATGAAAAACTGTTTTTT. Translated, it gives CSVSSNEKLFF.

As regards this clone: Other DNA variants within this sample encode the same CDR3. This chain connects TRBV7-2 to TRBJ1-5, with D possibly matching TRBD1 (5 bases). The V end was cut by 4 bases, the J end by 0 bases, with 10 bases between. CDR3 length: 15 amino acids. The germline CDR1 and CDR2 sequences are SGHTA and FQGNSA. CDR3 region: CASSSDSLSNQPQHF. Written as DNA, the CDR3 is TGTGCCAGCAGCTCCGACAGCCTTAGCAATCAGCCCCAGCATTTT.

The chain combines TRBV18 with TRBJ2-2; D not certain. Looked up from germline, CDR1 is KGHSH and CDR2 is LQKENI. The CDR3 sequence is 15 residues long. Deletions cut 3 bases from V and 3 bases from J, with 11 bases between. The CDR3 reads CASSPSHDYTGELFF. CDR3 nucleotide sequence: TGTGCCAGCTCACCCTCCCATGATTACACCGGGGAGCTGTTTTTT.

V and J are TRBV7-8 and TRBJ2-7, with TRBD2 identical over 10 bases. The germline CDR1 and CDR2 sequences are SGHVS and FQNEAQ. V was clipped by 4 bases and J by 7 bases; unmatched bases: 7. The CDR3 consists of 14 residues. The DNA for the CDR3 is TGTGCCAGCAGCTCCCTAGCGGGAGTCGGGGAGCAGTACTTC. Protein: CASSSLAGVGEQYF.

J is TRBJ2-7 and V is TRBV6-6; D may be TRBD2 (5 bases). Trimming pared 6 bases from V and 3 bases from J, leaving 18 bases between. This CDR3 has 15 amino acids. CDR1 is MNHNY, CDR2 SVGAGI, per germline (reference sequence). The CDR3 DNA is TGTGCCAGCAGGCCCTTCGCGGCTAGCAGCTACGAGCAGTACTTC. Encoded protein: CASRPFAASSYEQYF.

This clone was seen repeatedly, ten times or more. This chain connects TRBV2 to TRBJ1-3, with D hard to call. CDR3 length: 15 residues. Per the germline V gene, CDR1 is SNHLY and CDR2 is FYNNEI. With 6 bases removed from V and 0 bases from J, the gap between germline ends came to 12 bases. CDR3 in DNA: TGTGCCAGCAGGCCCGGCAGTCCCTCTGGAAACACCATATATTTT. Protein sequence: CASRPGSPSGNTIYF.